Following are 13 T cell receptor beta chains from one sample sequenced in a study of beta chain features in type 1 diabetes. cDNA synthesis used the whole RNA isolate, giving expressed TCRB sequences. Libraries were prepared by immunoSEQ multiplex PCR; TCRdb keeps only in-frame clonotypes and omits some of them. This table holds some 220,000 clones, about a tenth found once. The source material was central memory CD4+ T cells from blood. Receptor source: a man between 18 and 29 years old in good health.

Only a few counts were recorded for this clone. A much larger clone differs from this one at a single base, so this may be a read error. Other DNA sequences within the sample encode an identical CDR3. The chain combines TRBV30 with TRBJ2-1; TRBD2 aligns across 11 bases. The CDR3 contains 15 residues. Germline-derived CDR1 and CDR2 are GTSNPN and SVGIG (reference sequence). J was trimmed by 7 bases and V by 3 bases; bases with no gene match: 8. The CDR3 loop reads CAWRVSGRAGNEQFF. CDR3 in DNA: TGTGCCTGGAGGGTTAGCGGGAGGGCCGGAAATGAGCAGTTCTTC.

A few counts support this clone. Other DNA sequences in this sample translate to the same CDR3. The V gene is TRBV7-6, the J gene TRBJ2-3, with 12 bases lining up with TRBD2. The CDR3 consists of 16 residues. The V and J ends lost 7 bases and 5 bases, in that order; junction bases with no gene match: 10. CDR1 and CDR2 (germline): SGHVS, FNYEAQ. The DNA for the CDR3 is TGTGCCAGCACCATAGGGCTAGCGGGAGGGCAAGATACGCAGTATTTT. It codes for CASTIGLAGGQDTQYF. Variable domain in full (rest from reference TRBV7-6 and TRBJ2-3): GAGVSQSPRYKVTKRGQDVALRCDPISGHVSLYWYRQALGQGPEFLTYFNYEAQQDKSGLPNDRFSAERPEGSISTLTIQRTEQRDSAMYRCASTIGLAGGQDTQYFGPGTRLTVL.

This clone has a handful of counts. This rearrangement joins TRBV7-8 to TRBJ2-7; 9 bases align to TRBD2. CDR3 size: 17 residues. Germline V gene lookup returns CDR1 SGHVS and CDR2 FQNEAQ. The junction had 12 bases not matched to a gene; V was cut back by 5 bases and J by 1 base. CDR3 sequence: CASSRRPATSGSYEQYF. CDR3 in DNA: TGTGCCAGCAGCCGAAGACCAGCGACTAGCGGTTCCTACGAGCAGTACTTC.

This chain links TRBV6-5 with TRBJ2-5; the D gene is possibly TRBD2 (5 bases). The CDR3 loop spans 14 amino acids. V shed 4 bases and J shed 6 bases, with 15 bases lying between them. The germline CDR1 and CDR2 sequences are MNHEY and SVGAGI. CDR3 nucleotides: TGTGCCAGCAGTTCACTATCAAGCGGAAAGACCCAGTACTTC. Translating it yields CASSSLSSGKTQYF.

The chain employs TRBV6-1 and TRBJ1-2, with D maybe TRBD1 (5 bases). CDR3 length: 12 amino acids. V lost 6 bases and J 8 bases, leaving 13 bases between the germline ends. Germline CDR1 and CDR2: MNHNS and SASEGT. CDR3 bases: TGTGCCAGCAGGACAAAGGAGGGGGGCTACACCTTC. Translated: CASRTKEGGYTF.

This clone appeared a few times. The CDR3 loop is CASSLLRSSYNEQFF. CDR3 nucleotides: TGTGCCAGCAGCTTGCTGCGAAGCTCCTACAATGAGCAGTTCTTC. The rearrangement joins TRBV5-8 to TRBJ2-1; D is unresolved. Looked up from germline, CDR1 is SGHTS and CDR2 is YDEGEE. The CDR3 has 15 residues. V was cut by 1 base and J by 0 bases, with 8 bases left in between. The entire variable domain, with the rest obtained from reference TRBV5-8 and TRBJ2-1, is as follows: EAGVTQSPTHLIKTRGQQATLRCSPISGHTSVYWYQQALGLGLQFLLWYDEGEERNRGNFPPRFSGRQFPNYSSELNVNALELEDSALYLCASSLLRSSYNEQFFGPGTRLTVL.

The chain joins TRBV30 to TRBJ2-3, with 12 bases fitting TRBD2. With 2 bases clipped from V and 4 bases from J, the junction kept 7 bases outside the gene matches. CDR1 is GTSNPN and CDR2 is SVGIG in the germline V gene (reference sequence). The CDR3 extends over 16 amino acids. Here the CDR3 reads CAWSLLAGGPADTQYF. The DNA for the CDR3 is TGTGCCTGGAGTCTCCTAGCGGGAGGGCCTGCAGATACGCAGTATTTT.

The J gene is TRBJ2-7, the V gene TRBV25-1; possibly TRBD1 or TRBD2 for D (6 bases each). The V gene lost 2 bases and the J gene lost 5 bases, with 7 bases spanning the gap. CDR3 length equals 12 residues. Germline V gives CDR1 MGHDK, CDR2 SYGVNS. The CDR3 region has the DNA TGTGCCAGCAGTGAAGGGGGGCACGAGCAGTACTTC. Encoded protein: CASSEGGHEQYF.

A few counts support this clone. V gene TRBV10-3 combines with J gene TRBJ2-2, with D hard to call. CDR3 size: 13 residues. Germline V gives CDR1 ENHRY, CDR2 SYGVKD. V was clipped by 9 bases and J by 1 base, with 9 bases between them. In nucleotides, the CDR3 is TGTGCCATTACTACCCAGAACACCGGGGAGCTGTTTTTT. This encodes CAITTQNTGELFF.

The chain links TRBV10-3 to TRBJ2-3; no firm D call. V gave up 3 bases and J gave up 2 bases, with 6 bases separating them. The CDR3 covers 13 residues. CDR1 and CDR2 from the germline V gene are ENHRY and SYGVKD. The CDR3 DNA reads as TGTGCCATCAGTGACCAGTACACAGATACGCAGTATTTT. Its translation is CAISDQYTDTQYF.

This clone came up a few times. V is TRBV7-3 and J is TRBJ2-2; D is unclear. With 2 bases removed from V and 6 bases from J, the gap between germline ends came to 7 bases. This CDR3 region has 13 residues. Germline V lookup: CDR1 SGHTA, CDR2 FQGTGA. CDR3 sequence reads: CASSLSLAGELFF. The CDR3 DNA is TGTGCCAGCAGCTTATCGCTGGCCGGGGAGCTGTTTTTT. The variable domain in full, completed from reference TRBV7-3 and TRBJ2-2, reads GAGVSQTPSNKVTEKGKYVELRCDPISGHTALYWYRQSLGQGPEFLIYFQGTGAADDSGLPNDRFFAVRPEGSVSTLKIQRTERGDSAVYLCASSLSLAGELFFGEGSRLTVL.

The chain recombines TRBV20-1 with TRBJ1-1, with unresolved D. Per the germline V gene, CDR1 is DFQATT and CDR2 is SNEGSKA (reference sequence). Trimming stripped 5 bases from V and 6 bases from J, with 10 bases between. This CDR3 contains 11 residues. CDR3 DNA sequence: TGCAGTGCTTTTGACAATCCTGAAGCTTTCTTT. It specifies CSAFDNPEAFF.

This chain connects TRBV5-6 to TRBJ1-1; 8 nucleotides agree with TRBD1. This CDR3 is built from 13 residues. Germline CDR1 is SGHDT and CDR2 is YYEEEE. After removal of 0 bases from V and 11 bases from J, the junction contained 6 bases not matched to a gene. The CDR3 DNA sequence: TGTGCCAGCAGCTTGGAGAGACAGGGGTTCGCTTTCTTT. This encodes CASSLERQGFAFF.